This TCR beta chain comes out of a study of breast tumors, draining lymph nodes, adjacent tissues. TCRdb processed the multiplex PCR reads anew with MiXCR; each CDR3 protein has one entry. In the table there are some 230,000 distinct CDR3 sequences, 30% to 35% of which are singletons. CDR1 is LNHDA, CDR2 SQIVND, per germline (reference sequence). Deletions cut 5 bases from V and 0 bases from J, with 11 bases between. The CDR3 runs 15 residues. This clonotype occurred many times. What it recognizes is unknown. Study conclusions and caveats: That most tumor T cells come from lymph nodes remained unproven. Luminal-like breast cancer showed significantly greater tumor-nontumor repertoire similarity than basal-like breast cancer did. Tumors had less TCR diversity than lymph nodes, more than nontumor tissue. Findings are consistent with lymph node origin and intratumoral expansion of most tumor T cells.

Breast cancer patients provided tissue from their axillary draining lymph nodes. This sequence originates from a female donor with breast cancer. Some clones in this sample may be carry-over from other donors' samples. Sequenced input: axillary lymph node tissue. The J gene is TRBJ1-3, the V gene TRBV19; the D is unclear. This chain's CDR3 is CASSSWALSGNTIYF. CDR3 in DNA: TGTGCCAGTAGTTCTTGGGCCCTCTCTGGAAACACCATATATTTT.